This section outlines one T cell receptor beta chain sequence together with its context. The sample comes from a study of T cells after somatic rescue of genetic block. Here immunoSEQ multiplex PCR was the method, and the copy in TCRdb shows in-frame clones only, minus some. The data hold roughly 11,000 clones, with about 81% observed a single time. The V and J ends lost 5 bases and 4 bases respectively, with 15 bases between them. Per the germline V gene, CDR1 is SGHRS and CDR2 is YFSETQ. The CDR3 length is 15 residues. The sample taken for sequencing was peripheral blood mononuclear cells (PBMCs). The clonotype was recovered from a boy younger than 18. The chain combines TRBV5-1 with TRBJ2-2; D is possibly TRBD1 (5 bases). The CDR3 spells CASSPARDRTGELFF. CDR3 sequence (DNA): TGCGCCAGCAGTCCAGCCAGGGATCGCACCGGGGAGCTGTTTTTT.